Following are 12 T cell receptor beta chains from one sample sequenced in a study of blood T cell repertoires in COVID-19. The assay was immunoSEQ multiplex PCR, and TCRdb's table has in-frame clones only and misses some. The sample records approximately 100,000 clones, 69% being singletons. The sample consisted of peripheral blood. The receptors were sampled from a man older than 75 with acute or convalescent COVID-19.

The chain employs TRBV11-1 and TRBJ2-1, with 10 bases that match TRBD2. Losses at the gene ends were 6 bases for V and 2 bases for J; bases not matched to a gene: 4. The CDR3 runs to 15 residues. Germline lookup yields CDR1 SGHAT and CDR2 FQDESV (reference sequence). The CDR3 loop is CASSTLAGAYNEQFF. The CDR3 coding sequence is TGTGCCAGCAGTACTCTAGCGGGAGCCTACAATGAGCAGTTCTTC.

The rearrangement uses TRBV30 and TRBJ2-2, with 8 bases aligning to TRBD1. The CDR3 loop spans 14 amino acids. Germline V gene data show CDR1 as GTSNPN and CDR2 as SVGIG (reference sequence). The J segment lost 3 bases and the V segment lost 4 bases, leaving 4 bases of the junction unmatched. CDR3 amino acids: CAWTGTGDTGELFF. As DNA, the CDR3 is TGTGCCTGGACCGGGACAGGAGACACCGGGGAGCTGTTTTTT.

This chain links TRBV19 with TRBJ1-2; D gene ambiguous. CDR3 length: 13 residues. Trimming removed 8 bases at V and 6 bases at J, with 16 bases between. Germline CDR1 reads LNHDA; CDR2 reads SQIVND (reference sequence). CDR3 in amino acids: CASLAREDNGYTF. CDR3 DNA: TGTGCCAGTCTAGCGAGGGAAGATAATGGCTACACCTTC.

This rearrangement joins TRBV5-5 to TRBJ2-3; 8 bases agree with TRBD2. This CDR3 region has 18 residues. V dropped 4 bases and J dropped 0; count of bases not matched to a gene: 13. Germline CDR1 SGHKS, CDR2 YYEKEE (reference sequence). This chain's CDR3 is CASSLYESGRVSTDTQYF. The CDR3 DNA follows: TGTGCCAGCAGCCTCTACGAAAGCGGGAGAGTGAGCACAGATACGCAGTATTTT.

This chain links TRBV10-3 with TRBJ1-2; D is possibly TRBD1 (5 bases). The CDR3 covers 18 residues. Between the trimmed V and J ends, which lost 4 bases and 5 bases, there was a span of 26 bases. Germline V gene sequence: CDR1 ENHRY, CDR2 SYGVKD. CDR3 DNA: TGTGCCATCAGTGCCCTTCAAGATGGAACAGGACGCCCGTATGGCTACACCTTC. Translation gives CAISALQDGTGRPYGYTF.

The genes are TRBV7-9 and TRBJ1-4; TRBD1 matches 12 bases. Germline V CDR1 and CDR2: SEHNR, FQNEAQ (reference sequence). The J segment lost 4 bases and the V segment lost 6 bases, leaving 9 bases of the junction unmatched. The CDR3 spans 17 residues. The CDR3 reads CASSPRGTGGDNEKLFF. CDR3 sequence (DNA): TGTGCCAGCAGTCCACGGGGGACAGGGGGCGATAATGAAAAACTGTTTTTT.

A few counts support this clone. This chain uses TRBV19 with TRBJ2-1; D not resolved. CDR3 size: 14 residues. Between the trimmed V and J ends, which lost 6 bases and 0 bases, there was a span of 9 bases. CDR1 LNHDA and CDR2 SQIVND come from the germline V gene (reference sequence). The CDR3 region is CASRSDFSYNEQFF. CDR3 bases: TGTGCCAGTAGAAGCGACTTCTCCTACAATGAGCAGTTCTTC.

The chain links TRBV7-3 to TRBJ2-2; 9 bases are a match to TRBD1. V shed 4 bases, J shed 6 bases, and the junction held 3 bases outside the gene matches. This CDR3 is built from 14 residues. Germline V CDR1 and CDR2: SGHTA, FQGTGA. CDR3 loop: CASSSGTGSGELFF. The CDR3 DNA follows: TGTGCCAGCAGCTCGGGGACAGGGTCCGGGGAGCTGTTTTTT.

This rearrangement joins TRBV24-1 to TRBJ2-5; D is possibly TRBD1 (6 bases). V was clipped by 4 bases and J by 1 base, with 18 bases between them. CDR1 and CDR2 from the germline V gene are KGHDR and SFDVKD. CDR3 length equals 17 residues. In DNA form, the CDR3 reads TGTGCCACCAGTGACTACCCCCGTTTGGACAGCCAAGAGACCCAGTACTTC. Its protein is CATSDYPRLDSQETQYF.

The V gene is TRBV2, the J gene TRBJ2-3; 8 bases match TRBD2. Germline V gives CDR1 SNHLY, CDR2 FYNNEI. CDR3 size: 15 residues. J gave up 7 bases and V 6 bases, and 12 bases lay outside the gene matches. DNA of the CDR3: TGTGCCAGCAGCGTGGAGGTAACTAGCGGATATACGCAGTATTTT. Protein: CASSVEVTSGYTQYF.

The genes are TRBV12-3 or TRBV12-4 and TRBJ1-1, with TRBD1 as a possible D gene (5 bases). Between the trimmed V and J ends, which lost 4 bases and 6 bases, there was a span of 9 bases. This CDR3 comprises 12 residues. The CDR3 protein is CASSWGGAEAFF. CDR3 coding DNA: TGTGCCAGCAGTTGGGGAGGGGCTGAAGCTTTCTTT.

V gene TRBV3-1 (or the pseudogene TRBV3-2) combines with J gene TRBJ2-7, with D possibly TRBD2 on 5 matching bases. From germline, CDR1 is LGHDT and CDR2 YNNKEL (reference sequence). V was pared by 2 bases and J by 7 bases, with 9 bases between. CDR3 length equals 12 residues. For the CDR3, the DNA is TGTGCCAGCAGCCAAACGGAGCGGGAGCAGTACTTC. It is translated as CASSQTEREQYF.